This TCR beta chain is drawn from a study of blood T cell repertoires in COVID-19. Background on the study: Some COVID-19 samples were acute and others convalescent; all came from the United States, Italy and Spain. PBMCs, B-cell-depleted T cells, or T cells were the source of the cDNA or gDNA that made up the material.

Original data processing: Amplification with reference gene primers provided the estimates of nucleated cell counts. Sequencing was performed with immunoSEQ multiplex PCR; in TCRdb, only in-frame clones are kept and a portion is missing. V and J calls and clone size follow that table, whereas D and trimming were derived from the DNA. The profile covers over 95,000 clones, with 70% to 90% appearing a single time and over 4% taken by the ten largest. This CDR3 has 14 residues. Deletions cut 5 bases from V and 1 base from J, with 11 bases between. Per the germline V gene, CDR1 is LNHNV and CDR2 is YYDKDF (reference sequence).

The sample taken for sequencing was peripheral blood. The receptor was isolated from a woman between 45 and 60 years old with acute or convalescent COVID-19. J is TRBJ1-1 and V is TRBV15; D gene unclear. This CDR3 is CATSYTTPNTEAFF. For the CDR3, the DNA is TGTGCCACCAGCTACACGACACCGAACACTGAAGCTTTCTTT. Full variable domain (outside the CDR3, taken from reference TRBV15 and TRBJ1-1): DAMVIQNPRYQVTQFGKPVTLSCSQTLNHNVMYWYQQKSSQAPKLLFHYYDKDFNNEADTPDNFQSRRPNTSFCFLDIRSPGLGDTAMYLCATSYTTPNTEAFFGQGTRLTVV.